The clone carrying this T cell receptor (beta chain) was seen ten or more times. The data originate from a study of T-cell reconstitution after alpha-beta-depleted transplantation in children. During its preparation, the TCRbeta library received unique molecular identifiers. TCRdb analysed the PCR reads with MiXCR anew, one entry per CDR3 protein. The repertoire consists of 90,000 to 130,000 distinct CDR3 sequences, with under 13% occurring once and the leading ten covering less than 10%. The CDR3 covers 16 residues. V was trimmed by 0 bases and J by 3 bases, leaving 11 bases between them. Germline CDR1 MNHNS, CDR2 SASEGT.

V is TRBV6-1 and J is TRBJ2-2, with D perhaps being TRBD1 or TRBD2 (5 bases each). The material was PBMCs from the stem cell graft donor, obtained from the stem cell graft. The origin of this receptor is a human donor who donated a stem cell graft to a child with acute lymphoblastic leukemia. This CDR3 is CASSEAWGRDTGELFF. The CDR3 bases are TGTGCCAGCAGTGAAGCTTGGGGGAGAGACACCGGGGAGCTGTTTTTT.